The rows below give T cell receptor beta chains drawn from one sample of a study of blood T cell repertoires in COVID-19. TCRdb keeps only in-frame clones here, not all; method: immunoSEQ multiplex PCR. The profile shows around 300,000 clones, just under 90% of them singletons. The sequenced sample consisted of PBMCs or T cells enriched from blood (not recorded which). The receptors were sampled from a woman aged 55 to 70 who had recovered from COVID-19. CDR3s include the opening cysteine and the closing phenylalanine or tryptophan. D genes are given only for firm matches. A clone size is listed for some rows: how often the clone was seen (once, few, many), or a class if it is expanded.

V gene,J gene,clone size,D gene,CDR3 length,CDR3 protein,CDR3 DNA
TRBV3-1/TRBV3-2,TRBJ1-2,NA,TRBD1,14,CASSQDGTGSTYTF,TGTGCCAGCAGCCAAGATGGGACAGGATCGACCTACACCTTC
TRBV3-1/TRBV3-2,TRBJ2-1,NA,TRBD2,16,CASSLRTSGGWNEQFF,TGTGCCAGCAGCCTTAGGACTAGCGGGGGGTGGAATGAGCAGTTCTTC
TRBV28,TRBJ1-5,once,TRBD1,12,CASSIRGQPQHF,TGTGCCAGCAGCATCAGGGGGCAGCCCCAGCATTTT
TRBV7-9,TRBJ2-1,few,TRBD1,17,CASSLGQGAGFYNEQFF,TGTGCCAGCAGCTTAGGGCAGGGGGCGGGTTTTTACAATGAGCAGTTCTTC
TRBV12-5,TRBJ1-3,NA,NA,14,CASGDRLSGNTIYF,TGTGCTAGTGGTGACAGGCTCTCTGGAAACACCATATATTTT
TRBV28,TRBJ1-4,NA,TRBD1,18,CASSSNRGMSGSGEKLFF,TGTGCCAGCAGTTCCAACAGGGGAATGTCTGGGTCGGGTGAAAAACTGTTTTTT
TRBV12-3/TRBV12-4,TRBJ1-2,NA,NA,13,CASSQGFGYGYTF,TGTGCCAGCAGCCAGGGGTTCGGCTATGGCTACACCTTC
TRBV7-6,TRBJ2-5,NA,NA,11,CASSPVSAQYF,TGTGCCAGCAGCCCTGTGTCGGCCCAGTACTTC
TRBV6-5,TRBJ1-5,NA,TRBD1,14,CASTRGQDNQPQHF,TGTGCCAGCACCCGCGGACAGGATAATCAGCCCCAGCATTTT
TRBV9,TRBJ1-3,NA,TRBD1,15,CASSPTTGSGNTIYF,TGTGCCAGCAGCCCAACGACAGGGTCTGGAAACACCATATATTTT
TRBV29-1,TRBJ2-1,once,TRBD2,15,CSVGTSGSSYNEQFF,TGCAGCGTCGGGACTAGCGGGAGCTCCTACAATGAGCAGTTCTTC
TRBV2,TRBJ1-3,NA,NA,13,CASSEKSRDTIYF,TGTGCCAGCAGTGAAAAGAGCCGGGACACCATATATTTT
TRBV7-9,TRBJ2-3,few,NA,13,CASSETGPDTQYF,TGTGCCAGCAGCGAAACAGGGCCAGATACGCAGTATTTT
TRBV28,TRBJ2-7,NA,NA,15,CASSLGQRTEGEQYF,TGTGCCAGCAGTTTAGGTCAGCGGACAGAGGGGGAGCAGTACTTC
TRBV7-9,TRBJ2-1,NA,NA,12,CASSSDTGEQFF,TGTGCCAGCAGCTCCGATACGGGTGAGCAGTTCTTC
TRBV25-1,TRBJ2-1,NA,TRBD2,14,CASSIGTSGGRQFF,TGTGCCAGCAGCATCGGGACTAGCGGGGGACGGCAGTTCTTC
TRBV2,TRBJ1-5,NA,NA,14,CASSEWGVLWPQHF,TGTGCCAGCAGTGAGTGGGGGGTTCTTTGGCCCCAGCATTTT
TRBV7-9,TRBJ2-1,few,TRBD2,17,CASSLVEMLADSNEQFF,TGTGCCAGCAGCTTAGTGGAAATGCTAGCGGATAGCAATGAGCAGTTCTTC
TRBV3-1/TRBV3-2,TRBJ2-5,NA,NA,15,CASSQEVRGPQTQYF,TGTGCCAGCAGCCAAGAAGTGCGGGGGCCCCAGACCCAGTACTTC
TRBV5-1,TRBJ2-1,NA,TRBD2,14,CASSPGLAGGAQFF,TGCGCCAGCAGCCCGGGACTAGCGGGGGGGGCCCAGTTCTTC
TRBV3-1/TRBV3-2,TRBJ2-7,NA,NA,14,CASSPHGRGYEQYF,TGTGCCAGCAGCCCTCATGGCAGGGGATACGAGCAGTACTTC
TRBV19,TRBJ2-2,NA,NA,13,CASSPTNPGELFF,TGTGCCAGTAGTCCGACAAACCCCGGGGAGCTGTTTTTT
TRBV7-3,TRBJ2-2,NA,NA,14,CASRWDTDTGELFF,TGTGCCAGCAGATGGGACACCGACACCGGGGAGCTGTTTTTT
TRBV30,TRBJ1-3,NA,NA,14,CAWRLRDSGNTIYF,TGTGCCTGGAGGTTACGGGATTCTGGAAACACCATATATTTT
TRBV30,TRBJ2-7,NA,TRBD2,15,CAWSIGLAGFYEQYF,TGTGCCTGGAGCATAGGACTAGCGGGTTTCTACGAGCAGTACTTC
TRBV7-3,TRBJ2-1,NA,TRBD2,15,CASSLSLAGVNEQFF,TGTGCCAGCAGCTTAAGTCTAGCGGGAGTCAATGAGCAGTTCTTC
TRBV19,TRBJ1-1,NA,NA,13,CASSMGGGTEAFF,TGTGCCAGTAGTATGGGGGGAGGGACTGAAGCTTTCTTT
TRBV27,TRBJ2-2,NA,NA,13,CASSPQNTGELFF,TGTGCCAGCAGTCCACAAAACACCGGGGAGCTGTTTTTT
TRBV6-4,TRBJ1-2,NA,TRBD1,13,CASSGGTGYGYTF,TGTGCCAGCAGTGGAGGGACAGGTTATGGCTACACCTTC
TRBV7-9,TRBJ2-7,NA,NA,15,CASSLLGGLSYEQYF,TGTGCCAGCAGCTTGCTCGGGGGGCTCTCCTACGAGCAGTACTTC
TRBV29-1,TRBJ2-1,NA,NA,13,CSVEWGPLGEQFF,TGCAGCGTTGAGTGGGGGCCCCTTGGTGAGCAGTTCTTC
TRBV7-3,TRBJ2-3,NA,TRBD2,14,CASSPTSATDTQYF,TGTGCCAGCAGCCCGACTAGCGCCACAGATACGCAGTATTTT
TRBV9,TRBJ2-1,NA,NA,15,CASSVGRAAGNEQFF,TGTGCCAGCAGCGTAGGACGGGCTGCGGGTAATGAGCAGTTCTTC
TRBV6-1,TRBJ2-7,NA,NA,15,CASSDPPQDSYEQYF,TGTGCCAGCAGTGACCCCCCCCAGGATTCCTACGAGCAGTACTTC
TRBV2,TRBJ1-2,NA,TRBD1,14,CASSSGDRGYGYTF,TGTGCCAGCAGTTCTGGGGACAGGGGGTATGGCTACACCTTC
TRBV5-1,TRBJ1-4,NA,TRBD1,13,CASSRDRDEKLFF,TGCGCCAGCTCCCGGGACAGGGATGAAAAACTGTTTTTT
TRBV5-1,TRBJ1-1,NA,NA,15,CASSLIYSSNTEAFF,TGCGCCAGCAGCTTGATTTACAGTTCGAACACTGAAGCTTTCTTT
TRBV27,TRBJ1-2,few,TRBD1,14,CASRNRDRADGYTF,TGTGCCAGCAGAAACCGGGACAGGGCGGATGGCTACACCTTC
TRBV2,TRBJ2-5,NA,TRBD2,16,CASSAASGGAGETQYF,TGTGCCAGCAGTGCCGCTAGCGGGGGGGCCGGAGAGACCCAGTACTTC
TRBV6-5,TRBJ2-7,NA,TRBD2,15,CASSSPLAGYYEQYF,TGTGCCAGCAGTTCACCACTAGCGGGGTATTACGAGCAGTACTTC
TRBV10-2,TRBJ2-2,NA,NA,14,CASSGLASTGELFF,TGCGCCAGCAGTGGGCTAGCGAGCACCGGGGAGCTGTTTTTT
TRBV10-2,TRBJ2-2,NA,NA,12,CASGNGNGELFF,TGCGCCAGCGGGAACGGGAACGGGGAGCTGTTTTTT